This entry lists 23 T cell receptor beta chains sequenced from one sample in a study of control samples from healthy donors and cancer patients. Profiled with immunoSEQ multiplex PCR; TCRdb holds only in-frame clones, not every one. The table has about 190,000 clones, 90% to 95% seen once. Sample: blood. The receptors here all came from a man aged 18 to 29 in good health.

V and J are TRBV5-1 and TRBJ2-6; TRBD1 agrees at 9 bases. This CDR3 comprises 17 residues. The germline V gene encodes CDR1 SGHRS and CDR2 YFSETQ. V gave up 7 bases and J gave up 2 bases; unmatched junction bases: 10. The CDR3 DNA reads TGCGCCAGCGCAACCGGGACAGGGATCGCTGGGGCCAACGTCCTGACTTTC. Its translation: CASATGTGIAGANVLTF.

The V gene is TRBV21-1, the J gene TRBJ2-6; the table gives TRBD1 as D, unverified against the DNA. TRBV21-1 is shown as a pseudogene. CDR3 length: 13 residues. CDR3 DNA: TGTGCCAGCCAAGACACCGGGGCCAACGTCCTGACTTTC. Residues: CASQDTGANVLTF.

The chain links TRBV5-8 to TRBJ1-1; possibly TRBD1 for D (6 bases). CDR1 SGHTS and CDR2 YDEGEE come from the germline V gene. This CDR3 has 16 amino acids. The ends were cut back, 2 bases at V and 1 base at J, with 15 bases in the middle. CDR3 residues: CASSFRTATKNTEAFF. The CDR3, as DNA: TGTGCCAGCAGCTTTAGGACAGCTACTAAGAACACTGAAGCTTTCTTT.

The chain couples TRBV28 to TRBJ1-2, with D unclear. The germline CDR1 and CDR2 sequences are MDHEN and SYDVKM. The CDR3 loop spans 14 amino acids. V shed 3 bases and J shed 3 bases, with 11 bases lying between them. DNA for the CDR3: TGTGCCAGCAGTTTGCACACTGGATACTATGGCTACACCTTC. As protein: CASSLHTGYYGYTF.

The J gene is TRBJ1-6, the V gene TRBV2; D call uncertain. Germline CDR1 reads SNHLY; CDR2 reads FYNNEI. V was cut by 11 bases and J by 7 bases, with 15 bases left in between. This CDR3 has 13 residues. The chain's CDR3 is CACKGTQNSPLHF. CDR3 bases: TGTGCCTGCAAGGGAACCCAGAATTCACCCCTCCACTTT.

CDR3 nucleotide sequence: TGTGCCAGCAAATGGGGGGGGACAGGCAAAAACATTCAGTACTTC. This sequence encodes CASKWGGTGKNIQYF. The V gene is TRBV21-1, the J gene TRBJ2-4; the table's D call TRBD1 went unverified against the DNA. TRBV21-1 counts as a pseudogene. The CDR3 sequence is 15 residues long.

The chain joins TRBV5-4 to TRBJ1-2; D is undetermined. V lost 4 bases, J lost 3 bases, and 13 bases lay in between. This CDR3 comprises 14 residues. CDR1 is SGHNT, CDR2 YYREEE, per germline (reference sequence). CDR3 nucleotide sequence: TGTGCCAGCAGCGGGCGGGGTTTCTACTATGGCTACACCTTC. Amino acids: CASSGRGFYYGYTF.

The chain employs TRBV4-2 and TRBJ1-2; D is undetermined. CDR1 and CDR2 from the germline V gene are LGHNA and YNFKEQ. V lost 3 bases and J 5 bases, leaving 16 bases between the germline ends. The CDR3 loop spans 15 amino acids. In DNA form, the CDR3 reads TGTGCCAGCAGCCAGGATACCACAGTATTTTATGGCTACACCTTC. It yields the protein CASSQDTTVFYGYTF.

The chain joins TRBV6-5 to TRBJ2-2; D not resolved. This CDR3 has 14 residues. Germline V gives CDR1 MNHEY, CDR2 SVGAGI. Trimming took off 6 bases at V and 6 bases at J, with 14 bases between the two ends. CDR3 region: CASSGGISSGELFF. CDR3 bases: TGTGCCAGCAGCGGTGGGATATCCTCCGGGGAGCTGTTTTTT.

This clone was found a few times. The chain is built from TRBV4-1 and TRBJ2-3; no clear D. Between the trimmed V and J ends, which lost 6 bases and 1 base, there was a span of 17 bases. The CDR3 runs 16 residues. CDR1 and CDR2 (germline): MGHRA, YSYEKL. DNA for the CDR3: TGCGCCAGCAGTCTAAAGGTAGGCCGTGGCACAGATACGCAGTATTTT. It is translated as CASSLKVGRGTDTQYF.

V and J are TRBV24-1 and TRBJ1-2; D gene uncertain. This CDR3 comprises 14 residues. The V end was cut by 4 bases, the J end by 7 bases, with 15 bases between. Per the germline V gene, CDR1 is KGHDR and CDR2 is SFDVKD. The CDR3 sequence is CATSDNLFLAGYTF. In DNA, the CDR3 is TGTGCCACCAGTGACAATCTTTTCTTGGCTGGCTACACCTTC.

CDR3: CASIVQGAGNTIYF. In DNA form, the CDR3 reads TGTGCCAGCATAGTTCAGGGGGCCGGAAACACCATATATTTT. V gene TRBV6-5 combines with J gene TRBJ1-3, with TRBD1 matching 8 bases. Per germline, CDR1 MNHEY and CDR2 SVGAGI. V gave up 7 bases and J gave up 4 bases; unmatched junction bases: 6. The CDR3 totals 14 residues.

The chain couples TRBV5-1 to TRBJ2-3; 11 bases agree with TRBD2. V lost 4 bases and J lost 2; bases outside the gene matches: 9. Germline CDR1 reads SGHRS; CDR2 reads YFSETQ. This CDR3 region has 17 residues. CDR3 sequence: CASSPQGLAESTDTQYF. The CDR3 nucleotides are TGCGCCAGCAGCCCACAGGGACTAGCGGAGTCCACAGATACGCAGTATTTT. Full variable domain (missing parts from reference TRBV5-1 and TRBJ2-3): KAGVTQTPRYLIKTRGQQVTLSCSPISGHRSVSWYQQTPGQGLQFLFEYFSETQRNKGNFPGRFSGRQFSNSRSEMNVSTLELGDSALYLCASSPQGLAESTDTQYFGPGTRLTVL.

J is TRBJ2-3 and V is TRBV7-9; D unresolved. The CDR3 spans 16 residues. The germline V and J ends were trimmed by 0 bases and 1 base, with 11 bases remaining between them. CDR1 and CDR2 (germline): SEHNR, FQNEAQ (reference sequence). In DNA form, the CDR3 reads TGTGCCAGCAGCTTAGCGCGATCGGCGGGCACAGATACGCAGTATTTT. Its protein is CASSLARSAGTDTQYF.

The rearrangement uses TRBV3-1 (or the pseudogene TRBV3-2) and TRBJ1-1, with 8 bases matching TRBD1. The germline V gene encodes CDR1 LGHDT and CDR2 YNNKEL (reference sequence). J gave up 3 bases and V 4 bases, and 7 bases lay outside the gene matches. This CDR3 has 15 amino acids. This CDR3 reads CASSPQTGADTEAFF. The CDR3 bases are TGTGCCAGCAGCCCCCAGACAGGGGCGGACACTGAAGCTTTCTTT.

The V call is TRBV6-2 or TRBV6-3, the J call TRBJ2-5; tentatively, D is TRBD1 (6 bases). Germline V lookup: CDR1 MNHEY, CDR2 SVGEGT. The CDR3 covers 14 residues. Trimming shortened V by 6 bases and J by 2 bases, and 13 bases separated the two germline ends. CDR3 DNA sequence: TGTGCCAGCAGCAAAGGGACAAAACAAGAGACCCAGTACTTC. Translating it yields CASSKGTKQETQYF.

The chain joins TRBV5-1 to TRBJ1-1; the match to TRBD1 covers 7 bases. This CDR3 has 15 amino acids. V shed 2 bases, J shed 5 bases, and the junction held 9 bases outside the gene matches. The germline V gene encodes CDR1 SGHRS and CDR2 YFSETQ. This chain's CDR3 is CASSFPQGSGTEAFF. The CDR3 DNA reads TGCGCCAGCAGCTTTCCACAGGGGTCGGGAACTGAAGCTTTCTTT.

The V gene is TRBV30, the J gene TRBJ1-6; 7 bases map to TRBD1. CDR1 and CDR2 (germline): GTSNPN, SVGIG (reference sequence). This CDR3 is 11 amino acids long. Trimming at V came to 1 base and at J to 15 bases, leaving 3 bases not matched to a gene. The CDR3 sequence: CAWSGNRGLHF. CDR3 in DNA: TGTGCCTGGAGTGGTAACAGGGGCCTCCACTTT.

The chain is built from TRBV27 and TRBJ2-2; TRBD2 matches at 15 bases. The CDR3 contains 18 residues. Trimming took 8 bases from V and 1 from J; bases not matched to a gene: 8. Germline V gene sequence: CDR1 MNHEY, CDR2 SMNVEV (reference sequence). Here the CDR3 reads CASPPPGLAGGNTGELFF. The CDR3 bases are TGTGCCAGCCCCCCACCGGGACTAGCGGGGGGGAACACCGGGGAGCTGTTTTTT.

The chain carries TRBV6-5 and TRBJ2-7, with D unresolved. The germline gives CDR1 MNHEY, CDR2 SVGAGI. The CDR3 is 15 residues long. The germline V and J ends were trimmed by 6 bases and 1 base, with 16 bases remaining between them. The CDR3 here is CASRWVGSSSYEQYF. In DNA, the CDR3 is TGTGCCAGCAGATGGGTGGGATCCTCTTCCTACGAGCAGTACTTC.

CDR3: CASSHGDQGGQETQYF. Written as DNA, the CDR3 is TGTGCCAGCAGCCATGGGGACCAGGGAGGACAAGAGACCCAGTACTTC. The rearrangement uses TRBV5-4 and TRBJ2-5; D possibly corresponds to TRBD2 (6 bases). Looked up from germline, CDR1 is SGHNT and CDR2 is YYREEE (reference sequence). The V end lost 4 bases, the J end lost 2 bases, and 18 bases lay between the germline ends. The CDR3 has 16 residues.

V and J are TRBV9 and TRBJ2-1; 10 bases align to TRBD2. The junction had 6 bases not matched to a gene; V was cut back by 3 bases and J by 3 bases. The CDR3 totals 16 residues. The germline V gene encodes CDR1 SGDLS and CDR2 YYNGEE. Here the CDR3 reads CASSGGTSGVYNEQFF. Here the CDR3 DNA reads TGTGCCAGCAGCGGCGGAACTAGCGGGGTCTACAATGAGCAGTTCTTC. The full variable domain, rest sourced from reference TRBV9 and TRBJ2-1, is DSGVTQTPKHLITATGQRVTLRCSPRSGDLSVYWYQQSLDQGLQFLIQYYNGEERAKGNILERFSAQQFPDLHSELNLSSLELGDSALYFCASSGGTSGVYNEQFFGPGTRLTVL.

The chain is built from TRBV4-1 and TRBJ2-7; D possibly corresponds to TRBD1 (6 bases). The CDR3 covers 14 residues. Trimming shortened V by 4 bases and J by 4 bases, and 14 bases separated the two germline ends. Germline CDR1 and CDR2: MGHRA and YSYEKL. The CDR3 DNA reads TGCGCCAGCAGCCCTCGAGGACAGCTGTACGAGCAGTACTTC. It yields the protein CASSPRGQLYEQYF.